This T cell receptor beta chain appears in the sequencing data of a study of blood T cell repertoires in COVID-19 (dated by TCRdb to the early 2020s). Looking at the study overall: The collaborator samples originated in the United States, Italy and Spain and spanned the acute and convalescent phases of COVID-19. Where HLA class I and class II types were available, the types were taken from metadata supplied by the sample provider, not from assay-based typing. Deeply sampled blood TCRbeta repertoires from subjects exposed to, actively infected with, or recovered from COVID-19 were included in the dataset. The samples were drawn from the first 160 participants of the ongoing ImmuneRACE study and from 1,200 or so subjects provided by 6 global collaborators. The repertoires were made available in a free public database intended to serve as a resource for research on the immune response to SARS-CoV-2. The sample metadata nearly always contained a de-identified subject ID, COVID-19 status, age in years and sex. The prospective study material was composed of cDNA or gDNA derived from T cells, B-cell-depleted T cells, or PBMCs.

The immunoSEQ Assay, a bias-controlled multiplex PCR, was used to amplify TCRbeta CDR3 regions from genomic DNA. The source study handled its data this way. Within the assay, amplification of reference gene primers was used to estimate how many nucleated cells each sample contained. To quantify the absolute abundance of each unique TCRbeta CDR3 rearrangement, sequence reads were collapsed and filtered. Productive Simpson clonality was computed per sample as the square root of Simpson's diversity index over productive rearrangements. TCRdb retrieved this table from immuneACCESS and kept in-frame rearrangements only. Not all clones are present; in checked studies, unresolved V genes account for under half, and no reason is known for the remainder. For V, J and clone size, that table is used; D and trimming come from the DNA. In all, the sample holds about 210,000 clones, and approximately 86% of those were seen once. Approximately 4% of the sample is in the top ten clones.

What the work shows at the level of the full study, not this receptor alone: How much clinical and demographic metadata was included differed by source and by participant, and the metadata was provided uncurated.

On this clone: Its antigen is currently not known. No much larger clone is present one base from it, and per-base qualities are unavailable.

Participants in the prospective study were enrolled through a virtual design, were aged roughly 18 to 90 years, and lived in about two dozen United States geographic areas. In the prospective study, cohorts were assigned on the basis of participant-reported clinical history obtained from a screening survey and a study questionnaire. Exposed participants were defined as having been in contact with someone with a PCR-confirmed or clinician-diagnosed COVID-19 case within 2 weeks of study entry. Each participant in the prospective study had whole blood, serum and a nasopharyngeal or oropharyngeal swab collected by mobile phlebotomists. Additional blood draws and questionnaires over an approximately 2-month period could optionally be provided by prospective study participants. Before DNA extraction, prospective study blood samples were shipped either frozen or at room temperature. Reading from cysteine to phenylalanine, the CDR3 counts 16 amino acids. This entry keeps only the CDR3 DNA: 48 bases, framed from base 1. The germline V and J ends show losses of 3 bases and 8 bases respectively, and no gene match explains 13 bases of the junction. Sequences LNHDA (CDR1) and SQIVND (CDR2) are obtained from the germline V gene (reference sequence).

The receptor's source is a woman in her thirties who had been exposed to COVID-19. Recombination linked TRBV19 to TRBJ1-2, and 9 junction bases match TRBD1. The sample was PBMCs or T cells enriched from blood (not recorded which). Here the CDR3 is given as CASSIRTGELARGYTF. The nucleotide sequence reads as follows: TGTGCCAGTAGTATTCGGACAGGGGAGTTAGCTAGGGGCTACACCTTC.